This T cell receptor beta chain was documented in a study of T cell changes during pregnancy in multiple sclerosis. Looked up from germline, CDR1 is KGHSH and CDR2 is LQKENI. V shed 3 bases, J shed 3 bases, and the junction held 10 bases outside the gene matches. This CDR3 is 16 amino acids long. The method was immunoSEQ multiplex PCR; TCRdb's version includes in-frame clones alone and lacks a portion of them. The sample includes 30,000 to 40,000 clones, roughly 89% of them seen just once. Material: CD4+ T cells from peripheral blood mononuclear cells, obtained in the second trimester of pregnancy. This receptor was identified in a female donor with multiple sclerosis, enrolled in a pregnancy study. This chain links TRBV18 with TRBJ2-7; 8 nucleotides agree with TRBD2. The CDR3: CASSPTMAGGDYEQYF. The DNA of the CDR3 is TGTGCCAGCTCACCGACTATGGCGGGAGGAGACTACGAGCAGTACTTC.